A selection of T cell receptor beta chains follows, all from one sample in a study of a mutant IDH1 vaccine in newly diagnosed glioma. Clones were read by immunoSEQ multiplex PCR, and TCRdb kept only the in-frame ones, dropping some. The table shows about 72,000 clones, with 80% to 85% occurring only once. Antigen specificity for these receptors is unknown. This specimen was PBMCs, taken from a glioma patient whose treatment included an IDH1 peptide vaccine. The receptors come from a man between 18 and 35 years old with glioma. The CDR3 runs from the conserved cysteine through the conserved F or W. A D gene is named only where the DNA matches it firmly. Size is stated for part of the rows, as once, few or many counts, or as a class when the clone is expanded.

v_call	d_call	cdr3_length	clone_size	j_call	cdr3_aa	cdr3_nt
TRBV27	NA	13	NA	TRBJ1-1	CASSLNQINEAFF	TGTGCCAGCAGTTTAAACCAGATAAATGAAGCTTTCTTT
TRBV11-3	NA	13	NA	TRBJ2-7	CASSLAGAHEQYF	TGTGCCAGCAGCTTAGCTGGGGCCCACGAGCAGTACTTC
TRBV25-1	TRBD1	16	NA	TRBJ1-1	CASSARTGKGDTEAFF	TGTGCCAGCAGTGCCCGGACAGGAAAAGGGGACACTGAAGCTTTCTTT
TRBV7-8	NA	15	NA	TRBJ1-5	CASSLEPGFGQPQHF	TGTGCCAGCAGCTTAGAGCCGGGGTTCGGTCAGCCCCAGCATTTT
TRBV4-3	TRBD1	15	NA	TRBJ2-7	CASSQVLGGRYEQYF	TGCGCCAGCAGCCAGGTCCTAGGGGGCCGGTACGAGCAGTACTTC
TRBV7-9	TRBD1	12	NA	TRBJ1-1	CASSSGQGEAFF	TGTGCCAGCAGCTCAGGACAGGGTGAAGCTTTCTTT
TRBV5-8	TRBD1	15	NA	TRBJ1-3	CASSETGGGGNTIYF	TGTGCCAGCAGCGAGACAGGGGGCGGAGGAAACACCATATATTTT
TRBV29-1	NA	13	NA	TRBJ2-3	CSVISTSTDTQYF	TGCAGCGTTATTTCTACTAGCACAGATACGCAGTATTTT
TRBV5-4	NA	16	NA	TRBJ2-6	CASSLGGVSGANVLTF	TGTGCCAGCAGCTTGGGGGGGGTCTCTGGGGCCAACGTCCTGACTTTC
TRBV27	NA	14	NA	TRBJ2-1	CASSLSSTYNEQFF	TGTGCCAGCAGTTTATCCAGCACCTACAATGAGCAGTTCTTC
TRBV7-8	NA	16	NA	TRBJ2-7	CASSPRARGFIYEQYF	TGTGCCAGCAGCCCCCGAGCACGGGGGTTTATCTACGAGCAGTACTTC
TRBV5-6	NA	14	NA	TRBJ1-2	CASSLDAGNYGYTF	TGTGCCAGCAGCTTGGACGCAGGGAACTATGGCTACACCTTC
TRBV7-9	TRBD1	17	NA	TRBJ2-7	CASSLASPRQGPYEQYF	TGTGCCAGCAGCTTAGCTTCTCCGAGACAGGGTCCTTACGAGCAGTACTTC
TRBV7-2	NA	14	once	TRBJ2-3	CASSLVTYTDTQYF	TGTGCCAGCAGCTTAGTGACCTACACAGATACGCAGTATTTT
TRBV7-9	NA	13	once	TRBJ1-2	CASSLKQGSGYTF	TGTGCCAGCAGCTTAAAACAGGGAAGTGGCTACACCTTC
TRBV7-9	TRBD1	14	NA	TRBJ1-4	CASSLARQGEKLFF	TGTGCCAGCAGCTTAGCCCGACAGGGGGAAAAATTGTTTTTT
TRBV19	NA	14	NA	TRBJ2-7	CASSPEHRVGEQYF	TGTGCCAGTAGTCCGGAACACAGGGTCGGCGAGCAGTACTTC
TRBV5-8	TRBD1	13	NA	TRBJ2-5	CASSRRDRETQYF	TGTGCCAGCAGCCGCCGGGACAGAGAGACCCAGTACTTC
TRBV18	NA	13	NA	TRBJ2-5	CASSPTVQETQYF	TGTGCCAGCTCACCAACCGTGCAAGAGACCCAGTACTTC
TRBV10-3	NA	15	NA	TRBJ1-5	CASTPGGNSNQPQHF	TGTGCCAGCACCCCGGGGGGAAATAGCAATCAGCCCCAGCATTTT
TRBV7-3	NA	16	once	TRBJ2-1	CASSSRAGLTSNEQFF	TGTGCCAGCAGCTCCCGTGCGGGACTGACCTCCAATGAGCAGTTCTTC
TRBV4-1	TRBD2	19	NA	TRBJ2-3	CASSQDAVAGGTRSDTQYF	TGCGCCAGCAGCCAAGATGCAGTAGCGGGGGGGACCAGGTCAGATACGCAGTATTTT
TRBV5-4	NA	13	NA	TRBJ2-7	CASSWGINYEQYF	TGTGCCAGCAGCTGGGGGATAAACTACGAGCAGTACTTC
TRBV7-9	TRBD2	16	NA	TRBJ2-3	CASSRGLAGSTDTQYF	TGTGCCAGCAGCCGAGGACTAGCGGGAAGCACAGATACGCAGTATTTT
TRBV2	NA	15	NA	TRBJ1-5	CASSALTYIVQPQHF	TGTGCCAGCAGCGCCCTAACTTACATTGTTCAGCCCCAGCATTTT
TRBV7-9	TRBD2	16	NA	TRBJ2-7	CASSSASGGLPYEQYF	TGTGCCAGCAGCTCGGCTAGCGGGGGGTTGCCCTACGAGCAGTACTTC
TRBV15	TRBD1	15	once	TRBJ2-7	CATSTPWDRDYEQYF	TGTGCCACCAGCACCCCTTGGGACAGGGACTACGAGCAGTACTTC
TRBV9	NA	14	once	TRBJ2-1	CASSVELASYEQFF	TGTGCCAGCAGCGTAGAGTTAGCTTCTTATGAGCAGTTCTTC
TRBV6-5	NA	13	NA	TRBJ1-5	CASRVGSNQPQHF	TGTGCCAGCAGGGTGGGGAGCAATCAGCCCCAGCATTTT
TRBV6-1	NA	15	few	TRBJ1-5	CASSEGFLGNQPQHF	TGTGCCAGCAGTGAAGGATTCCTAGGTAATCAGCCCCAGCATTTT
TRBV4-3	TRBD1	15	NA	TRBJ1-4	CASSQRTGGYEKLFF	TGCGCCAGCAGCCAAAGAACAGGGGGTTATGAAAAACTGTTTTTT
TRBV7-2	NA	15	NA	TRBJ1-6	CASRTGTRGNSPLHF	TGTGCCAGCAGGACCGGGACCCGGGGTAATTCACCCCTCCACTTT
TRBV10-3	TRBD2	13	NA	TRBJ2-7	CANAPGLDDEQYF	TGTGCCAATGCTCCGGGACTAGATGACGAGCAGTACTTC
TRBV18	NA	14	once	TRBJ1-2	CASSPSRFIDGYTF	TGTGCCAGCTCACCAAGTCGGTTTATAGATGGCTACACCTTC
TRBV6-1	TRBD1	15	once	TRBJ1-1	CASSLETGGYTEAFF	TGTGCCAGCAGTTTGGAGACAGGGGGATACACTGAAGCTTTCTTT
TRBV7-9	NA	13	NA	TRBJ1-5	CASSPYTGGPQHF	TGTGCCAGCAGCCCTTACACCGGGGGACCCCAGCATTTT
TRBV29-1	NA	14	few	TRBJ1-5	CSVGGGAGNQPQHF	TGCAGCGTTGGCGGGGGGGCTGGCAATCAGCCCCAGCATTTT
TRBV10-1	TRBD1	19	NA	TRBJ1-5	CASTPEPGQGKDSNQPQHF	TGCGCCAGCACCCCGGAACCTGGACAGGGGAAGGATAGCAATCAGCCCCAGCATTTT
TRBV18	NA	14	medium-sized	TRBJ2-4	CASSPGLAKNIQYF	TGTGCCAGCTCACCTGGACTTGCCAAAAACATTCAGTACTTC